The T cell receptor (beta chain) under discussion was sequenced for a study of T cell responses to AZD1222 COVID-19 vaccine. Profiled with immunoSEQ multiplex PCR; TCRdb holds only in-frame clones, not every one. Of roughly 190,000 clones listed, 90% to 95% are singletons. This CDR3 has 15 amino acids. Trimming at V came to 9 bases and at J to 0 bases, leaving 7 bases not matched to a gene. The germline V gene encodes CDR1 SGHNT and CDR2 YYREEE (reference sequence). This receptor was taken from an adult in good health. The chain employs TRBV5-4 and TRBJ1-3; 9 bases map to TRBD1. The material was peripheral blood, obtained on day 0 of AZD1222 vaccination. The CDR3, as DNA: TGTGCCACCCAAACAGGGGGCCTCTCTGGAAACACCATATATTTT. Translated, it gives CATQTGGLSGNTIYF.